Listed below are T cell receptor beta chains from one sample, sequenced in a study of blood T cell repertoires in COVID-19. Clones were read by immunoSEQ multiplex PCR, and TCRdb kept only the in-frame ones, dropping some. The table lists more than 200,000 clones, under 90% of them singletons. The sample comprised peripheral blood. These TCRs come from a woman of 80 years or more with COVID-19, enrolled during active disease. CDR3s include the opening cysteine and the closing phenylalanine or tryptophan. A D gene is named only where the DNA matches it firmly. Clone size appears in some rows only: once, few, many, or a class for an expanded clone.

CDR3	DNA	V	size	J	D
CASSRGGRSETQYF	TGTGCCAGCAGCCGCGGCGGGCGGTCAGAGACCCAGTACTTC	TRBV7-3	.	TRBJ2-5	.
CASSLVGSQGEAFF	TGTGCCAGCAGTTTAGTTGGGTCACAGGGGGAAGCTTTCTTT	TRBV28	.	TRBJ1-1	TRBD1
CASKGGSNYGYTF	TGTGCCAGCAAAGGGGGCTCTAACTATGGCTACACCTTC	TRBV25-1	.	TRBJ1-2	TRBD1
CASSHQGAYNEQFF	TGCGCCAGCAGCCACCAGGGGGCGTACAATGAGCAGTTCTTC	TRBV4-1	.	TRBJ2-1	TRBD1
CASSQVGQGNDEQFF	TGTGCCAGCAGCCAAGTGGGACAGGGGAACGATGAGCAGTTCTTC	TRBV4-2	.	TRBJ2-1	TRBD1
CASSLYGSSGTNEKLFF	TGTGCCAGCAGTTTGTATGGGAGTTCTGGAACTAATGAAAAACTGTTTTTT	TRBV28	.	TRBJ1-4	.
CASSPGGLRNSPLHF	TGTGCCAGCAGTCCGGGAGGGCTAAGGAATTCACCCCTCCACTTT	TRBV2	.	TRBJ1-6	.
CASSPGDYGYTF	TGTGCCAGCAGCCCAGGGGACTATGGCTACACCTTC	TRBV7-9	.	TRBJ1-2	.
CSVRTGDSNTGELFF	TGCAGCGTCCGGACAGGGGACTCGAACACCGGGGAGCTGTTTTTT	TRBV29-1	.	TRBJ2-2	TRBD1
CASSPPNAEGTGELFF	TGTGCCAGCTCACCACCGAACGCGGAGGGGACCGGGGAGCTGTTTTTT	TRBV18	.	TRBJ2-2	.
CASSDRDWLYF	TGTGCCAGCAGTGATAGGGACTGGCTCTACTTC	TRBV2	.	TRBJ2-5	.
CASSLVGHGNEQFF	TGTGCCAGCAGCTTGGTGGGGCATGGGAATGAGCAGTTCTTC	TRBV5-4	.	TRBJ2-1	.
CAIRGWANYGYTF	TGTGCCATTAGGGGGTGGGCTAACTATGGCTACACCTTC	TRBV28	.	TRBJ1-2	.
CASRPSGGSTDTQYF	TGTGCCAGCAGGCCTAGCGGGGGATCGACAGATACGCAGTATTTT	TRBV28	.	TRBJ2-3	TRBD2
CASSVTGAPTDTQYF	TGTGCCAGCAGCGTAACAGGGGCCCCCACAGATACGCAGTATTTT	TRBV9	.	TRBJ2-3	TRBD1
CASSSETGVWSNQPQHF	TGTGCCAGCAGCTCAGAGACAGGGGTTTGGAGCAATCAGCCCCAGCATTTT	TRBV5-5	.	TRBJ1-5	TRBD1
CASRPGQGARGYTF	TGTGCCAGCCGCCCGGGACAGGGGGCGCGTGGCTACACCTTC	TRBV6-2/TRBV6-3	.	TRBJ1-2	TRBD1
CASSSQDRVHGYTF	TGTGCCAGCAGTTCCCAGGACAGGGTGCATGGCTACACCTTC	TRBV28	.	TRBJ1-2	TRBD1
CASILRSQGQNTEAFF	TGTGCCAGCATACTACGCTCCCAGGGCCAGAACACTGAAGCTTTCTTT	TRBV28	.	TRBJ1-1	.
CASSLASGGPREQYF	TGTGCCAGCAGCTTGGCTAGCGGGGGGCCTCGGGAGCAGTACTTC	TRBV7-8	.	TRBJ2-7	TRBD2
CASRDTDYGYTF	TGTGCCAGCCGGGACACGGACTATGGCTACACCTTC	TRBV6-5	.	TRBJ1-2	.
CASSPTGSPADTQYF	TGTGCCAGCAGTCCGACAGGCTCCCCGGCGGATACGCAGTATTTT	TRBV3-1/TRBV3-2	.	TRBJ2-3	.
CASSPRTGTNTQYF	TGTGCCAGCAGCCCTCGGACAGGTACTAATACGCAGTATTTT	TRBV9	.	TRBJ2-3	TRBD1
CATSDGGTAYNEQFF	TGTGCCACCAGTGATGGAGGGACGGCCTACAATGAGCAGTTCTTC	TRBV24-1	.	TRBJ2-1	.
CASRGQGYGQPQHF	TGTGCCAGCAGGGGACAGGGGTATGGCCAGCCCCAGCATTTT	TRBV27	few	TRBJ1-5	TRBD1
CASSKGQGARDGYTF	TGTGCCAGCAGCAAAGGACAGGGGGCAAGGGATGGCTACACCTTC	TRBV21-1	.	TRBJ1-2	.
CASSSGLQQFF	TGTGCCAGCAGCTCGGGACTACAGCAGTTCTTC	TRBV7-3	.	TRBJ2-1	TRBD2
CASSLSNRLSGNTIYF	TGTGCCAGCAGTTTAAGTAACAGGCTCTCTGGAAACACCATATATTTT	TRBV27	.	TRBJ1-3	.
CASSLAGSGNTIYF	TGTGCCAGCAGCTTAGCAGGCTCTGGAAACACCATATATTTT	TRBV11-2	.	TRBJ1-3	.
CASSLGGDRRYSPLHF	TGTGCCAGCAGCTTGGGGGGCGACAGGAGGTATTCACCCCTCCACTTT	TRBV5-6	.	TRBJ1-6	.
CASSLDGAPGYTF	TGCGCCAGCAGCTTGGATGGGGCTCCTGGCTACACCTTC	TRBV5-1	.	TRBJ1-2	.
CASSQGTEAFF	TGTGCCAGCAGCCAAGGGACAGAAGCTTTCTTT	TRBV6-5	.	TRBJ1-1	.
CASSPTSEILNYGYTF	TGTGCCAGCTCACCAACCAGCGAAATCCTAAACTATGGCTACACCTTC	TRBV18	once	TRBJ1-2	.
CASSQQKGATEAFF	TGTGCCAGCAGCCAGCAAAAGGGGGCGACTGAAGCTTTCTTT	TRBV14	.	TRBJ1-1	TRBD1
CASRRDMNTEAFF	TGTGCCAGTAGAAGGGACATGAACACTGAAGCTTTCTTT	TRBV19	.	TRBJ1-1	.
CAIVFTSGAFNEQFF	TGTGCCATAGTATTCACTAGCGGGGCTTTCAATGAGCAGTTCTTC	TRBV10-3	once	TRBJ2-1	TRBD2
CATSDPSGPGDTQYF	TGTGCCACCAGTGATCCTTCCGGGCCAGGGGATACGCAGTATTTT	TRBV24-1	.	TRBJ2-3	.
CASSSGTGNSPLHF	TGTGCCAGCAGCTCCGGGACAGGGAATTCACCCCTCCACTTT	TRBV11-2	once	TRBJ1-6	TRBD1
CASSSTGEHGYTF	TGTGCCAGCAGTTCGACAGGGGAGCATGGCTACACCTTC	TRBV6-2/TRBV6-3	.	TRBJ1-2	TRBD1
CASSLFRGNYGYTF	TGTGCCAGCAGTTTATTCCGGGGAAACTATGGCTACACCTTC	TRBV28	.	TRBJ1-2	.
CASSATGGNTEAFF	TGTGCCAGCTCAGCTACAGGGGGAAACACTGAAGCTTTCTTT	TRBV18	.	TRBJ1-1	TRBD1
CASSLLGAGWTDTQYF	TGTGCCAGCAGCCTCCTTGGGGCGGGGTGGACAGATACGCAGTATTTT	TRBV5-4	.	TRBJ2-3	.
CASSTPRQGALSPFYGYTF	TGTGCCAGCAGCACTCCGAGACAGGGGGCACTCAGCCCGTTCTATGGCTACACCTTC	TRBV21-1	.	TRBJ1-2	.
CASSVGQGTYNEQFF	TGTGCCAGCAGCGTGGGGCAGGGGACATACAATGAGCAGTTCTTC	TRBV5-4	.	TRBJ2-1	.
CASRKTGGQTEAFF	TGTGCCAGCAGAAAGACAGGGGGCCAAACTGAAGCTTTCTTT	TRBV13	.	TRBJ1-1	TRBD1
CASRAGGGSPLHF	TGCGCCAGCAGGGCGGGGGGTGGTTCACCCCTCCACTTT	TRBV10-2	few	TRBJ1-6	.
CASSQSANSGYTF	TGTGCCAGCAGCCAATCTGCGAATAGTGGCTACACCTTC	TRBV3-1/TRBV3-2	.	TRBJ1-2	.
CASSLASGGTYEQYF	TGTGCCAGCAGCTTGGCTAGCGGGGGTACCTACGAGCAGTACTTC	TRBV7-2	.	TRBJ2-7	TRBD2
CASSDLRQGKWNTEAFF	TGTGCCAGCAGTGACCTAAGACAGGGGAAGTGGAACACTGAAGCTTTCTTT	TRBV25-1	.	TRBJ1-1	TRBD1
CASSVTGGFTDTQYF	TGTGCCAGCAGCGTGACAGGGGGGTTCACAGATACGCAGTATTTT	TRBV9	.	TRBJ2-3	TRBD1
CASSFRGQGVRRGGNTIYF	TGTGCCAGCAGCTTTAGAGGACAGGGGGTAAGAAGGGGTGGAAACACCATATATTTT	TRBV12-1	.	TRBJ1-3	.
CASRRGSDTEAFF	TGCGCCAGCAGAAGGGGATCGGACACTGAAGCTTTCTTT	TRBV5-1	.	TRBJ1-1	.
CASSHLAGAISYEQYF	TGTGCCAGCAGCCACCTAGCGGGGGCCATCTCCTACGAGCAGTACTTC	TRBV7-9	.	TRBJ2-7	TRBD2